This T cell receptor beta chain was captured by sequencing in a study of regulatory T cells in long-lasting Graves disease. iRepertoire HTBI primers and Arm-PCR of CDR3 regions built TCR beta libraries. MiXCR was run by TCRdb on the multiplex PCR reads, yielding one entry per CDR3 protein. Of about 430,000 distinct CDR3 sequences listed, around a fifth were seen once; the top ten hold 14%. This CDR3 is 12 amino acids long. Trimming removed 3 bases from V and 11 bases from J, with 16 bases in between. The germline V gene has CDR1 SQVTM and CDR2 ANQGSEA. Study results and limitations: Compared with new cases, persistent Graves' patients showed reduced TCR diversity. Newly diagnosed patients shared about a thousand public clonotypes; persistent patients shared about 2,500.

A remark on this clonotype: The antigen is not known.

The time point was: persistent/refractory GD, antithyroid drugs over 5 years with positive TRAb. RNA extracted from PBMCs served as the sequencing template. Diagnoses of Graves' disease were made by American Thyroid Association guidelines. The clonotype comes from a female donor with Graves disease. Sample: peripheral blood mononuclear cells (PBMCs), taken when the disease was refractory, from a patient treated with antithyroid drugs. The chain joins TRBV29-1 to TRBJ1-1, with D possibly TRBD1 on 6 matching bases. CDR3 coding DNA: TGCAGCGTTGAGAGACAGGCCAAGATCGCTTTCTTT. It is translated as CSVERQAKIAFF.